What follows are 8 T cell receptor beta chains derived from one specimen sequenced in a study of CD8+CD57+ T cells in acquired aplastic anemia. The sequenced patients had an expansion of CD8+CD57+ cells seen by flow cytometry. Researchers used genomic DNA as the template to profile TCR beta VDJ and CDR3. MiXCR was run by TCRdb on the reads, yielding one entry per CDR3 protein. The table records about 150,000 distinct CDR3 sequences, around 52% of them present only once. The material sequenced was sorted CD4+, CD8+, or CD8+CD57+ T cells (not recorded which) from PBMCs. The receptors here all came from a human donor with aplastic anemia.

This clonotype was counted at least ten times. The chain joins TRBV29-1 to TRBJ2-6; D possibly corresponds to TRBD1 (5 bases). The CDR3 has 14 residues. V was pared by 3 bases and J by 0 bases, with 6 bases between. CDR1 SQVTM and CDR2 ANQGSEA come from the germline V gene. The CDR3 protein is CSVDTGSGANVLTF. Here the CDR3 DNA reads TGCAGCGTTGACACAGGCTCTGGGGCCAACGTCCTGACTTTC.

The chain couples TRBV7-3 to TRBJ2-1; 13 bases map to TRBD2. The V gene's germline CDR1 is SGHTA and CDR2 FQGTGA. With 1 base clipped from V and 8 bases from J, the junction kept 14 bases outside the gene matches. The CDR3 is made up of 19 amino acids. In DNA form, the CDR3 reads TGTGCCAGCAGCTTAAGGCAGGGGGGACTAGCGGGACTTGGGGATGAGCAGTTCTTC. This codes for CASSLRQGGLAGLGDEQFF.

The J gene is TRBJ2-3, the V gene TRBV29-1, with D maybe TRBD2 (7 bases). Germline V lookup: CDR1 SQVTM, CDR2 ANQGSEA. The CDR3 covers 16 residues. V lost 8 bases and J 2 bases, leaving 23 bases between the germline ends. The DNA of the CDR3 is TGCAGCCTCTTGGGGCAGGCGGGGGCTTACACAGATACGCAGTATTTT. Its translation: CSLLGQAGAYTDTQYF.

The rearrangement joins TRBV2 to TRBJ1-5; D is possibly TRBD1 (5 bases). Trimming took off 6 bases at V and 2 bases at J, with 14 bases between the two ends. Germline V lookup: CDR1 SNHLY, CDR2 FYNNEI. The CDR3 consists of 15 residues. The CDR3 nucleotides are TGTGCCAGCAGCCCGGGACCCTCGGGCAATCAGCCCCAGCATTTT. Amino acids: CASSPGPSGNQPQHF. The full variable domain, completed using reference TRBV2 and TRBJ1-5, is EPEVTQTPSHQVTQMGQEVILRCVPISNHLYFYWYRQILGQKVEFLVSFYNNEISEKSEIFDDQFSVERPDGSNFTLKIRSTKLEDSAMYFCASSPGPSGNQPQHFGDGTRLSIL.

Many counts were recorded for this clonotype. The V call is TRBV7-9, the J call TRBJ1-5, with D possibly matching TRBD1 (6 bases). The CDR3 is made up of 14 amino acids. In germline, CDR1 is SEHNR, CDR2 FQNEAQ (reference sequence). V shed 5 bases and J shed 6 bases, with 14 bases lying between them. DNA of the CDR3: TGTGCCAGCAGCGACCGGGACAAGATTCAGCCCCAGCATTTT. Translating it yields CASSDRDKIQPQHF.

This clonotype came up a few times. The gene calls are TRBV19 and TRBJ2-7; 8 positions agree with TRBD2. V was pared by 6 bases and J by 0 bases, with 4 bases of the junction left unmatched. CDR1 LNHDA and CDR2 SQIVND come from the germline V gene (reference sequence). The CDR3 runs 14 residues. CDR3 region: CASRSGGSSYEQYF. The CDR3 bases are TGTGCCAGTAGAAGCGGGGGAAGCTCCTACGAGCAGTACTTC.

The genes are TRBV20-1 and TRBJ1-1, with TRBD1 identical over 9 bases. Trimming at V came to 2 bases and at J to 1 base, leaving 8 bases not matched to a gene. Germline assignment: CDR1 DFQATT and CDR2 SNEGSKA (reference sequence). CDR3 length: 16 amino acids. CDR3 bases: TGCAGTGCTAGAAATCCTCGGACAGGGGAGAACACTGAAGCTTTCTTT. Amino acids: CSARNPRTGENTEAFF.

V is TRBV19 and J is TRBJ2-7; a possible D gene is TRBD2 (5 bases). Germline CDR1 and CDR2: LNHDA and SQIVND (reference sequence). CDR3 length: 13 residues. Trimming left V 3 bases short and J 7 bases short, with 13 bases between. Here the CDR3 reads CASSIGSGNEQYF. CDR3 sequence (DNA): TGTGCCAGTAGTATCGGTTCGGGGAATGAGCAGTACTTC.